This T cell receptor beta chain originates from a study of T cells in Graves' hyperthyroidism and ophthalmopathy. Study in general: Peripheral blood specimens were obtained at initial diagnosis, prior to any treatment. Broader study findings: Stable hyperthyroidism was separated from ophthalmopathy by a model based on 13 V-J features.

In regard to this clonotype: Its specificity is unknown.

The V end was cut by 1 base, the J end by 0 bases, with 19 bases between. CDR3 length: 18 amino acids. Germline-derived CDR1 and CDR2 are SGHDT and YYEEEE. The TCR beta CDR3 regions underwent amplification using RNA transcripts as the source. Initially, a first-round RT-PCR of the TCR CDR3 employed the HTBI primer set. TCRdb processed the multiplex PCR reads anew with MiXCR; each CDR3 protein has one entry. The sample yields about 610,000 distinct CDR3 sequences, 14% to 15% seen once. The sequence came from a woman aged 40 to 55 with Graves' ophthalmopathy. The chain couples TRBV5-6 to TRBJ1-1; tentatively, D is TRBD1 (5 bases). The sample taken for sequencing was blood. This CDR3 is CASSLFGRGLALNTEAFF. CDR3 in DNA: TGTGCCAGCAGCTTGTTTGGTCGGGGACTGGCCTTGAACACTGAAGCTTTCTTT.